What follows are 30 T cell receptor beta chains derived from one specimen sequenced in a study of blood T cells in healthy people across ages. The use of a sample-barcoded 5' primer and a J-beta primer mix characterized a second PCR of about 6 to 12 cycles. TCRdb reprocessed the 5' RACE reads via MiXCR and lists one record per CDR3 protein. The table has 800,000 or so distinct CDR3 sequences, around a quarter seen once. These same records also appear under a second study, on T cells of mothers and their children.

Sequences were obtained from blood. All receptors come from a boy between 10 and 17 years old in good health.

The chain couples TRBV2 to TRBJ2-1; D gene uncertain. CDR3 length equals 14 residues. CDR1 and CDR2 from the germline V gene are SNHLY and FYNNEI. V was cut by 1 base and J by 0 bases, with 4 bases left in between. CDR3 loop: CASSEGTSYNEQFF. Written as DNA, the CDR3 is TGTGCCAGCAGTGAAGGGACCTCCTACAATGAGCAGTTCTTC.

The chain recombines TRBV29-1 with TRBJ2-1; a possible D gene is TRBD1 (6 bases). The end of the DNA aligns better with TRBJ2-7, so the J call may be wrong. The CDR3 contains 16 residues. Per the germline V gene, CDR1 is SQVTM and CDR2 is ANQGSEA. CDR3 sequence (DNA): TGCAGCGTTGATGCCCCTACAGGGAAGACCTCCTACGAGCAGTACTTC. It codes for CSVDAPTGKTSYEQYF.

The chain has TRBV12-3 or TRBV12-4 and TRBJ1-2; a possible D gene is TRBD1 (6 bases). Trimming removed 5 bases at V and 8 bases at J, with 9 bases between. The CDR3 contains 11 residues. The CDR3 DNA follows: TGTGCCAGCAGTCAGGGGACGGGCTACACCTTC. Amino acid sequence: CASSQGTGYTF.

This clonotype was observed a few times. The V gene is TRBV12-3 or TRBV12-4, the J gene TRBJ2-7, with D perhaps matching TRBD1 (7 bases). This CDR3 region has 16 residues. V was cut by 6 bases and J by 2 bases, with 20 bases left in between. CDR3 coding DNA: TGTGCCAGCAGCCCTCAGGGGGGAGTGAATACCTACGAGCAGTACTTC. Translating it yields CASSPQGGVNTYEQYF.

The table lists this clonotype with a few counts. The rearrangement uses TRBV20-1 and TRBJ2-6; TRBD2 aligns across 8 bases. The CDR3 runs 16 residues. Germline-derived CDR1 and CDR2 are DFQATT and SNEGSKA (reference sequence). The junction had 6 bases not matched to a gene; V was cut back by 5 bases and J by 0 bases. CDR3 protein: CSAPSSGPSGANVLTF. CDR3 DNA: TGCAGTGCTCCCTCTAGCGGGCCCTCTGGGGCCAACGTCCTGACTTTC.

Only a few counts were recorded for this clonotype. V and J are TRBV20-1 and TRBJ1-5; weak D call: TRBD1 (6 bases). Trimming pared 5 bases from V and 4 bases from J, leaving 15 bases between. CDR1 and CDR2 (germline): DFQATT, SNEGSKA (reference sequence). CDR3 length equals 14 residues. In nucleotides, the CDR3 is TGCAGTGCTCATAAGGGGCAGGGGAATCAGCCCCAGCATTTT. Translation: CSAHKGQGNQPQHF.

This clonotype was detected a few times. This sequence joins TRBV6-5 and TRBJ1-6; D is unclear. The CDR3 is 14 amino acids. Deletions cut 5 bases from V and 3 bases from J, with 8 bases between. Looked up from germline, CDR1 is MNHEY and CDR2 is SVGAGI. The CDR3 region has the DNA TGTGCCAGCAGTGCCGGCGGCTATAATTCACCCCTCCACTTT. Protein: CASSAGGYNSPLHF.

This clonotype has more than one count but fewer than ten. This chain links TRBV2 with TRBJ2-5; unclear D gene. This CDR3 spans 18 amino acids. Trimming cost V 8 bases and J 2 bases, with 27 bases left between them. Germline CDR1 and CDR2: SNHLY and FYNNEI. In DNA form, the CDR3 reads TGTGCCAGCTCGCCAGGCGAAACCGGCCAGAGTTGGCAAGAGACCCAGTACTTC. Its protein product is CASSPGETGQSWQETQYF.

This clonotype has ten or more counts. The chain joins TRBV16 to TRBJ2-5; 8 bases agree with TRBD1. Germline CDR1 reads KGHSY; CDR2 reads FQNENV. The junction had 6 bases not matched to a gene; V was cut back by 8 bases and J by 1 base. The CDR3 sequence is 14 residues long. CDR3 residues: CASRGRGRQETQYF. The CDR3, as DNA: TGTGCCAGCCGCGGCAGGGGGCGCCAAGAGACCCAGTACTTC.

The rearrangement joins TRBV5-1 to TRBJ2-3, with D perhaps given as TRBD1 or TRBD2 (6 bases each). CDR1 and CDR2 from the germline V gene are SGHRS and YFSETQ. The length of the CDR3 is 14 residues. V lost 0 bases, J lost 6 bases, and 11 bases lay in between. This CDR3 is CASSLVRGADTQYF. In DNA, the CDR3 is TGCGCCAGCAGCTTGGTTAGGGGGGCGGATACGCAGTATTTT.

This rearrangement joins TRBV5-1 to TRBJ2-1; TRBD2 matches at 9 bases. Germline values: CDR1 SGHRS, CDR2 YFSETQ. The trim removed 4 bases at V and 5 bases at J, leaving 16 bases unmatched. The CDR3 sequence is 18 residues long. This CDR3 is CASSLHVILAGSNNEQFF. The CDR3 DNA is TGCGCCAGCAGCCTTCATGTAATTCTAGCGGGGTCGAACAATGAGCAGTTCTTC.

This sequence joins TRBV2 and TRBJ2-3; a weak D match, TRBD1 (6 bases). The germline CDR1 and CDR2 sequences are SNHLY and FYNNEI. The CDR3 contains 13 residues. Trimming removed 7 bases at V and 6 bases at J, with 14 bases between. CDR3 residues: CASNPGQMDTQYF. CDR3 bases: TGTGCCAGCAACCCCGGACAGATGGATACGCAGTATTTT.

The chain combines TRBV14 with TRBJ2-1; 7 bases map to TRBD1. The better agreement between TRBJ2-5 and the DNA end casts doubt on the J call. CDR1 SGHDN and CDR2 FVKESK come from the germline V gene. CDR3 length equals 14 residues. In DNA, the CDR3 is TGTGCCAGCAGCAAATCCGGGACAGAAGAGACCCAGTACTTC. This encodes CASSKSGTEETQYF.

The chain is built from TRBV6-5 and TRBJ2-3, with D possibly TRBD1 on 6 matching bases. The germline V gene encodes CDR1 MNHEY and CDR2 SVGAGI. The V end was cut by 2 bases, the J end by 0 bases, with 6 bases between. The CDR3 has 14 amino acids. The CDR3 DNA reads TGTGCCAGCAGTTACGGACAGAGCACAGATACGCAGTATTTT. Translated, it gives CASSYGQSTDTQYF.

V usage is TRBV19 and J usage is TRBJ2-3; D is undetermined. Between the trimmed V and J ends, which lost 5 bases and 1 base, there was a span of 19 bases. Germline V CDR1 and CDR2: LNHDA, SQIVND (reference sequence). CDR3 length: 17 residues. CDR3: CASSPRRSAGRTDTQYF. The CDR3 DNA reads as TGTGCCAGTAGTCCGAGACGGTCGGCCGGGCGCACAGATACGCAGTATTTT.

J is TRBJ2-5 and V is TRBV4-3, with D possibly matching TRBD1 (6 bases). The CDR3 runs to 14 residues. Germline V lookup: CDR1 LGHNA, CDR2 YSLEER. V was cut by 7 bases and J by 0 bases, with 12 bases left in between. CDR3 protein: CASNPDRHQETQYF. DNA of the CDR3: TGCGCCAGCAACCCCGACAGGCACCAAGAGACCCAGTACTTC.

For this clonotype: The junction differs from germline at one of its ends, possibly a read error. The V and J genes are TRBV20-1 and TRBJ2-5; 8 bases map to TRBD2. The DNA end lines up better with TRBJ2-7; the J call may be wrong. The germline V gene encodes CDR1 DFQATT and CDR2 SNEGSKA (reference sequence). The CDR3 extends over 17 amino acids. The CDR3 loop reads CNARGSGGEAILYEQYF. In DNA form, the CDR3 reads TGCAATGCTAGAGGATCGGGGGGGGAGGCAATCCTCTACGAGCAGTACTTC.

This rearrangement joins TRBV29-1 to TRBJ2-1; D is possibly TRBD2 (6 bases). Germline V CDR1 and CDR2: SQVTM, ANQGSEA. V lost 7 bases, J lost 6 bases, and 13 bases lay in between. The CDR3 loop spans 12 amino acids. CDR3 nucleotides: TGCAGCGGGGGGGATTTAGGCAATGAGCAGTTCTTC. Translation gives CSGGDLGNEQFF.

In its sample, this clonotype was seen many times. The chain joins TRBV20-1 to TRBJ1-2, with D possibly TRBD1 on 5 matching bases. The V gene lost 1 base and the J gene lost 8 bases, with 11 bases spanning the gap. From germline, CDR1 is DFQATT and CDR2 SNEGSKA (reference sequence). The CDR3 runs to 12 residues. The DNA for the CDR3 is TGCAGTGCTAGAGGGCAGGGTGGCGGCTACACCTTC. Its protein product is CSARGQGGGYTF.

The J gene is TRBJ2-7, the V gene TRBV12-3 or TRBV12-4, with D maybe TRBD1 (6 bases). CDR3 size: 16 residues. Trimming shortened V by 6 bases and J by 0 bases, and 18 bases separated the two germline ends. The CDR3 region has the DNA TGTGCCAGCAGGTCCTCGACAGGCTTCAGCTCCTACGAGCAGTACTTC. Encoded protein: CASRSSTGFSSYEQYF.

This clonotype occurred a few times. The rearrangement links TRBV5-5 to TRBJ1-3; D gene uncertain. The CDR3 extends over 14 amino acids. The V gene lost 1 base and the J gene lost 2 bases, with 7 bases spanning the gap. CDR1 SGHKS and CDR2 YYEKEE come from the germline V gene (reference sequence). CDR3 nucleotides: TGTGCCAGCAGCTTGTGGACTGCTGGAAACACCATATATTTT. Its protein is CASSLWTAGNTIYF.

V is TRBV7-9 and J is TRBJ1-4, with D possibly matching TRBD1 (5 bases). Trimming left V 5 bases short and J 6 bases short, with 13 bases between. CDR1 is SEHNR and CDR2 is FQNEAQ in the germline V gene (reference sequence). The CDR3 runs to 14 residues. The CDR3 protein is CASSPGLSDEKLFF. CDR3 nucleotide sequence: TGTGCCAGCAGCCCAGGGTTGTCGGATGAAAAACTGTTTTTT.

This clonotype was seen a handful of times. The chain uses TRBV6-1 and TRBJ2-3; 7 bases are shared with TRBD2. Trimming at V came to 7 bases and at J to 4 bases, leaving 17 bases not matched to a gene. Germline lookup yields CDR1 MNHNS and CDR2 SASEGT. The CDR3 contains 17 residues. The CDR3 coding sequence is TGTGCCAGCATCTTCAATTCGGGGGGAGGAGCGCCAGATACGCAGTATTTT. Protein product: CASIFNSGGGAPDTQYF.

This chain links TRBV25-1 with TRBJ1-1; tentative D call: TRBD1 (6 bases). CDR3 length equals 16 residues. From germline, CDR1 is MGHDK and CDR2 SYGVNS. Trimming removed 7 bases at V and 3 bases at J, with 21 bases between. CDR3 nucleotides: TGTGCCAGCACTGTGGGGGGGGGCCTCTGGGACACTGAAGCTTTCTTT. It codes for CASTVGGGLWDTEAFF.

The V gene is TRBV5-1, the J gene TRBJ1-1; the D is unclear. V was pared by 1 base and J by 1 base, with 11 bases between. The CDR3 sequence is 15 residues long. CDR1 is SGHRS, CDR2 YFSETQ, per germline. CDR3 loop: CASSLYGQQNTEAFF. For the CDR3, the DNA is TGCGCCAGCAGCTTGTACGGTCAGCAGAACACTGAAGCTTTCTTT.

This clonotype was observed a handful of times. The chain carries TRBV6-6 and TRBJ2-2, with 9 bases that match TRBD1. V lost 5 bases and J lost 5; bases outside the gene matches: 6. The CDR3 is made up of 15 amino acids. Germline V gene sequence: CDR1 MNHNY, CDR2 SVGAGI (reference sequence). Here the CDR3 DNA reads TGTGCCAGCAGTCGCCAGACAGGGGGGACCGGGGAGCTGTTTTTT. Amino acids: CASSRQTGGTGELFF.

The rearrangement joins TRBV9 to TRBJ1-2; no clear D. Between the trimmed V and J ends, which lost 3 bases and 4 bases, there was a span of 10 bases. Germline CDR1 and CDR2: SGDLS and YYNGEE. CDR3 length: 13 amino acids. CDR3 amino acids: CASSGELGYGYTF. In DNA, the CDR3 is TGTGCCAGCAGCGGAGAATTGGGCTATGGCTACACCTTC.

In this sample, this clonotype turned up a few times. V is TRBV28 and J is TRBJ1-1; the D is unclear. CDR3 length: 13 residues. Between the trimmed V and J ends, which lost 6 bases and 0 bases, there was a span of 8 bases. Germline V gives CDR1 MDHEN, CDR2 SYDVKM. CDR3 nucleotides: TGTGCCAGCAGGAGTGTTTTGAACACTGAAGCTTTCTTT. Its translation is CASRSVLNTEAFF.

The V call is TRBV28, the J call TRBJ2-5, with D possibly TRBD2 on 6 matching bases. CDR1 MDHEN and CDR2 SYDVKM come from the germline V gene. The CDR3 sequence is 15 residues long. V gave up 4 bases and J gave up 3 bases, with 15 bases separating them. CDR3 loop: CASSSASDPKETQYF. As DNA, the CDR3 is TGTGCCAGCAGTTCCGCTAGCGATCCCAAAGAGACCCAGTACTTC.

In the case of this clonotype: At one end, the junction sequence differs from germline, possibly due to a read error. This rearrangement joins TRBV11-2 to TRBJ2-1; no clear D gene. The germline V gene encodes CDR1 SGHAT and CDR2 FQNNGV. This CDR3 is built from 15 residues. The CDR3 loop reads CASSLAVSSYNVQFF. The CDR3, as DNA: TGTGCCAGCAGCTTAGCAGTTAGCTCCTACAATGTGCAGTTCTTC.